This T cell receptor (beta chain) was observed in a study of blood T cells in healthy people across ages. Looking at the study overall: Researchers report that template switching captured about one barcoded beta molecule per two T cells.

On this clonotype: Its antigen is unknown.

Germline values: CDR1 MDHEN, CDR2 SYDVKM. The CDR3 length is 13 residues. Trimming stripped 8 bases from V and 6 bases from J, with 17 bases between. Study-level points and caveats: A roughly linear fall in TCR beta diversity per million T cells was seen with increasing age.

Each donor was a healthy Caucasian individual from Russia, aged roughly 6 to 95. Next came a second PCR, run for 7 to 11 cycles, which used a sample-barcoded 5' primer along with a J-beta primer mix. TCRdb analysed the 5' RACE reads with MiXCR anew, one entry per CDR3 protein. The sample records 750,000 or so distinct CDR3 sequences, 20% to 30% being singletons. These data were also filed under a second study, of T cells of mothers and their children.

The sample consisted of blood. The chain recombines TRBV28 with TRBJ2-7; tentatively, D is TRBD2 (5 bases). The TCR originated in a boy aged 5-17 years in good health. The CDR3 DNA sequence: TGTGCCAGCCGTTGGAGGACTGCTGGCGAGCAGTACTTC. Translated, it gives CASRWRTAGEQYF.